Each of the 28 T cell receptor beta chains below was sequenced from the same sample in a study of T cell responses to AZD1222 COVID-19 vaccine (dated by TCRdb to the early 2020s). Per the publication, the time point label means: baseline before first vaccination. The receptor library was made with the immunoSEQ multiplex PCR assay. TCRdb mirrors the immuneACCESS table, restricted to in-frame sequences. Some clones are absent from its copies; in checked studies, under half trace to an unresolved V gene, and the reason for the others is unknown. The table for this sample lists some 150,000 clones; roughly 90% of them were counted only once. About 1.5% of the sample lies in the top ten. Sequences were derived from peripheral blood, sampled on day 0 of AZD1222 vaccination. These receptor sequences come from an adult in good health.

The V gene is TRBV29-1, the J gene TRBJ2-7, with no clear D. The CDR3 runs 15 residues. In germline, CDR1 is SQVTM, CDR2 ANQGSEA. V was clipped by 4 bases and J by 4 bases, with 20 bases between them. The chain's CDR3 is CSVVSGDPQFYEQYF. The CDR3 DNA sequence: TGCAGCGTTGTCTCCGGTGACCCACAGTTTTACGAGCAGTACTTC.

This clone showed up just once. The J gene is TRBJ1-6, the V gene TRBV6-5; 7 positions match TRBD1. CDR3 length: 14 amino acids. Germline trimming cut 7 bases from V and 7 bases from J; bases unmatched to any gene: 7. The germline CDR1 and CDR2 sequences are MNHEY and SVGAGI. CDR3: CASKEGQKNSPLHF. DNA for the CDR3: TGTGCCAGCAAAGAGGGACAGAAGAATTCACCCCTCCACTTT.

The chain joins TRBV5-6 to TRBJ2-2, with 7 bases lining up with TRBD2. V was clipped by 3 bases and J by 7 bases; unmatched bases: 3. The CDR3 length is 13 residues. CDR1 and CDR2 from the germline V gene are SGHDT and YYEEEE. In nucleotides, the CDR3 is TGTGCCAGCAGCTGGACTAGAGACGGGGAGCTGTTTTTT. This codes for CASSWTRDGELFF.

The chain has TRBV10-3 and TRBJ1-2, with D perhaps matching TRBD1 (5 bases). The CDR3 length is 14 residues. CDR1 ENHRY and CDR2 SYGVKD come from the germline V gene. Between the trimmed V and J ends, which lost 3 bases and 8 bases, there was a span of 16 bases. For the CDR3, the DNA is TGTGCCATCAGTGATGGGGACTCTCGGCTGGGCTACACCTTC. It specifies CAISDGDSRLGYTF.

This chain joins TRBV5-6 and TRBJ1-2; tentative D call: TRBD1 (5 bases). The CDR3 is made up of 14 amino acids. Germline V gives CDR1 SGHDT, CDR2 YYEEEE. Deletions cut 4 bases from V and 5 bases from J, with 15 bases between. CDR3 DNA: TGTGCCAGCAGCGCGGACGGGGGTGGGTATGGCTACACCTTC. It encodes CASSADGGGYGYTF.

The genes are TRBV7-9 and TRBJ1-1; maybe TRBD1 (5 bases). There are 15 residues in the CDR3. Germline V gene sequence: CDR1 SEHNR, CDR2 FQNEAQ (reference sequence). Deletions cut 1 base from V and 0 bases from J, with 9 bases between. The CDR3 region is CASSLGGGMNTEAFF. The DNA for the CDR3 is TGTGCCAGCAGCTTAGGCGGGGGAATGAACACTGAAGCTTTCTTT. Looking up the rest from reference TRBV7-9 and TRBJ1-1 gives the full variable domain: DTGVSQNPRHKITKRGQNVTFRCDPISEHNRLYWYRQTLGQGPEFLTYFQNEAQLEKSRLLSDRFSAERPKGSFSTLEIQRTEQGDSAMYLCASSLGGGMNTEAFFGQGTRLTVV.

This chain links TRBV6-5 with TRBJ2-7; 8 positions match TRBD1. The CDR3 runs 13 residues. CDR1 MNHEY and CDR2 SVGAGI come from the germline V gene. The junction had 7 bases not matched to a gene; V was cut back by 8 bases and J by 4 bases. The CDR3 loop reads CASRAGGVYEQYF. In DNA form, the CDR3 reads TGTGCCAGCCGGGCAGGGGGCGTTTACGAGCAGTACTTC.

The CDR3: CASSRGANYGYTF. CDR3 DNA: TGTGCCAGCAGTCGAGGGGCCAACTATGGCTACACCTTC. V and J are TRBV6-2 or TRBV6-3 and TRBJ1-2; perhaps TRBD1 as D (5 bases). The germline V gene encodes CDR1 MNHEY and CDR2 SVGEGT. The V gene lost 5 bases and the J gene lost 2 bases, with 9 bases spanning the gap. The CDR3 is 13 amino acids.

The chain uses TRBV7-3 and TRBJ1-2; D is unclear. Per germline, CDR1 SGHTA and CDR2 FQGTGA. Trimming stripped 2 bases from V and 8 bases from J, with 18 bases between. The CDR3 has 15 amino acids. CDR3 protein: CASSLYAEDLGGYTF. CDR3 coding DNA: TGTGCCAGCAGCTTATATGCGGAGGACCTAGGGGGCTACACCTTC. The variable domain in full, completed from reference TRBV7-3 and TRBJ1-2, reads GAGVSQTPSNKVTEKGKYVELRCDPISGHTALYWYRQSLGQGPEFLIYFQGTGAADDSGLPNDRFFAVRPEGSVSTLKIQRTERGDSAVYLCASSLYAEDLGGYTFGSGTRLTVV.

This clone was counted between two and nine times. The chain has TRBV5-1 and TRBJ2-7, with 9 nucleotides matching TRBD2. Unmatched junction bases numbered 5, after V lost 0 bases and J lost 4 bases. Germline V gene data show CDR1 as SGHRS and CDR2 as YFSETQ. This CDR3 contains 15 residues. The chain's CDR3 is CASSLDLAGEYEQYF. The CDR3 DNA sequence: TGCGCCAGCAGCTTGGATTTAGCGGGGGAATACGAGCAGTACTTC.

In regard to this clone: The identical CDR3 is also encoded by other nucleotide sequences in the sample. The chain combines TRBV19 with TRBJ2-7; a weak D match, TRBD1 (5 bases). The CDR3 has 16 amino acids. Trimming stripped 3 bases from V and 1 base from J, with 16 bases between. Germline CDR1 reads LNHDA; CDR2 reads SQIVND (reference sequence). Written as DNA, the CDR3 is TGTGCCAGTAGTATGACCTCCGGCAGGGTATCCTACGAGCAGTACTTC. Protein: CASSMTSGRVSYEQYF.

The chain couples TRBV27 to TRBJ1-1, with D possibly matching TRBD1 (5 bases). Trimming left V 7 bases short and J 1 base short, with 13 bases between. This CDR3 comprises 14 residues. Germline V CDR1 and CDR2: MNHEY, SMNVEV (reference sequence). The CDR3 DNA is TGTGCCAGCACCGTAGGGACGGGGAACACTGAAGCTTTCTTT. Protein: CASTVGTGNTEAFF.

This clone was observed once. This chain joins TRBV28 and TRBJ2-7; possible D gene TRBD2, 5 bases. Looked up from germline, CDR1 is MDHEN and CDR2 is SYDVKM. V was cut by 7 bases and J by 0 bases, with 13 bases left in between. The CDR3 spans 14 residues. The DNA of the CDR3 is TGTGCCAGCACCATGAGCGGACCCTCCTACGAGCAGTACTTC. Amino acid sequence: CASTMSGPSYEQYF.

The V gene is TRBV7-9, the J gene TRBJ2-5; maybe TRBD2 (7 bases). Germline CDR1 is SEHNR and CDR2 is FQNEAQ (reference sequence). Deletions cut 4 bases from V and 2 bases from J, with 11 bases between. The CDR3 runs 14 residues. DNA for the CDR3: TGTGCCAGCAGCTGGGGAGGGGGTCAAGAGACCCAGTACTTC. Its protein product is CASSWGGGQETQYF.

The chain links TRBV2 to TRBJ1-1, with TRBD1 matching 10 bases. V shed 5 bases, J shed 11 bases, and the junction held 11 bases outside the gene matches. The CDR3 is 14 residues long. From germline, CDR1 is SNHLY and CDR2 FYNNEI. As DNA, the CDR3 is TGTGCCAGCAGTACCCAGGGACAGGGGTTTGAGGCTTTCTTT. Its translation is CASSTQGQGFEAFF.

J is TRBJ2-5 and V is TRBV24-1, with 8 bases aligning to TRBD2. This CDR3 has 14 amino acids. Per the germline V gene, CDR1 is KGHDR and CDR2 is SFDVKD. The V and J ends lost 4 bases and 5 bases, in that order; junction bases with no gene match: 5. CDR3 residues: CATSERKREETQYF. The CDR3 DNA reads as TGTGCCACCAGTGAACGAAAGCGGGAGGAGACCCAGTACTTC.

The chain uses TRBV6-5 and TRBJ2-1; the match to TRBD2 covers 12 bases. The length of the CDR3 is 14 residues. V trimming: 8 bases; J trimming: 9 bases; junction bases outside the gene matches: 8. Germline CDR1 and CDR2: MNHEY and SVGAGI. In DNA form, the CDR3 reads TGTGCCAGCGTTCCTAGCGGGGGGGGGTTTGAGCAGTTCTTC. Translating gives CASVPSGGGFEQFF.

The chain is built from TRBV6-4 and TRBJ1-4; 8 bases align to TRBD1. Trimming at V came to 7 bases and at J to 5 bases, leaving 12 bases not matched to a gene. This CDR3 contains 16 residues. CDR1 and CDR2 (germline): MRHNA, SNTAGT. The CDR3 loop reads CASTPPRQGRNEKLFF. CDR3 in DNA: TGTGCCAGCACTCCCCCCAGACAGGGGAGGAATGAAAAACTGTTTTTT.

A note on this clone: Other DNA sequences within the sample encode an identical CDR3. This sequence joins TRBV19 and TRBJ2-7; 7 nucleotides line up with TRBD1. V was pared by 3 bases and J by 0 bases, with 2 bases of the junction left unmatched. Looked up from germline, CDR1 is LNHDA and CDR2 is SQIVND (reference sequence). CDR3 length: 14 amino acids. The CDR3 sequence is CASSIRDSSYEQYF. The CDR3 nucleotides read TGTGCCAGTAGTATCCGGGACAGCTCCTACGAGCAGTACTTC.

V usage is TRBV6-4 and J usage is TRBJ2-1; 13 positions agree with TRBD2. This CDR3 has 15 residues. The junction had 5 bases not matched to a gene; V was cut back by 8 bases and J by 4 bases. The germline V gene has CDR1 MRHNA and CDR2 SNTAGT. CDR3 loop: CASGGLAGRYNEQFF. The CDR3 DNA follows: TGTGCCAGCGGGGGACTAGCGGGAAGGTACAATGAGCAGTTCTTC.

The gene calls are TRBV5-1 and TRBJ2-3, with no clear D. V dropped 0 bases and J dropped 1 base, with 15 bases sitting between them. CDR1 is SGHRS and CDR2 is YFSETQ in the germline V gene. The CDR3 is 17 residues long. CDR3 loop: CASSLVQARLGTDTQYF. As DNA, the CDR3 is TGCGCCAGCAGCTTGGTTCAGGCGCGTCTGGGCACAGATACGCAGTATTTT. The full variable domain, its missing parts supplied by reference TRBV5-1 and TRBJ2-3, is KAGVTQTPRYLIKTRGQQVTLSCSPISGHRSVSWYQQTPGQGLQFLFEYFSETQRNKGNFPGRFSGRQFSNSRSEMNVSTLELGDSALYLCASSLVQARLGTDTQYFGPGTRLTVL.

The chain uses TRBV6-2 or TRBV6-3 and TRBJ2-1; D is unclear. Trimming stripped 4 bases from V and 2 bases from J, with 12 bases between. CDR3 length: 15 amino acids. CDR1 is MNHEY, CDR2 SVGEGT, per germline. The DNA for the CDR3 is TGTGCCAGCAGTTCGAAAGCCAGTACCTACAATGAGCAGTTCTTC. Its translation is CASSSKASTYNEQFF.

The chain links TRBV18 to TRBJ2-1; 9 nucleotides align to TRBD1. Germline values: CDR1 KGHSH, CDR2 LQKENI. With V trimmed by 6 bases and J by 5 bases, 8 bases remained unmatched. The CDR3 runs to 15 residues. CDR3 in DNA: TGTGCCAGCTCCACCGGGACAGGGATAAACAATGAGCAGTTCTTC. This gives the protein CASSTGTGINNEQFF.

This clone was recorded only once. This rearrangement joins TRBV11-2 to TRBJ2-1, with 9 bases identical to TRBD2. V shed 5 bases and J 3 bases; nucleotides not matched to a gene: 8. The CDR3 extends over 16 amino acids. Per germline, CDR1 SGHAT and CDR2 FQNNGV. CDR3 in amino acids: CASSLSSGNFYNEQFF. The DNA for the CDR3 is TGTGCCAGCAGCCTTTCTAGCGGGAACTTCTACAATGAGCAGTTCTTC.

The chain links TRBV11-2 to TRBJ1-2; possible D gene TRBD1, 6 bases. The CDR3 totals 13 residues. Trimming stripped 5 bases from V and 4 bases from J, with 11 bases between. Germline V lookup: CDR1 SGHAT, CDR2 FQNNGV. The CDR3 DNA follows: TGTGCCAGCAGCCCACAGGGTGGCTATGGCTACACCTTC. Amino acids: CASSPQGGYGYTF.

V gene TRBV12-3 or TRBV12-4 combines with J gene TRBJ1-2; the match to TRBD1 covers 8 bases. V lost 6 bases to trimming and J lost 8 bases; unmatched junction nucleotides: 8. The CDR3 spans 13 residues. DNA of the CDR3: TGTGCCAGCAGAGAGGGACAGGTAGTGGGCTACACCTTC. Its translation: CASREGQVVGYTF.

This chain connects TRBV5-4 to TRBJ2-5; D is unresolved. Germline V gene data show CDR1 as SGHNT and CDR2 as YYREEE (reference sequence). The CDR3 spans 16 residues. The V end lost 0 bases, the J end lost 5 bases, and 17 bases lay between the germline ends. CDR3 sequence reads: CASSLASPTVRETQYF. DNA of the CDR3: TGTGCCAGCAGCTTGGCGTCTCCCACGGTGAGGGAGACCCAGTACTTC.

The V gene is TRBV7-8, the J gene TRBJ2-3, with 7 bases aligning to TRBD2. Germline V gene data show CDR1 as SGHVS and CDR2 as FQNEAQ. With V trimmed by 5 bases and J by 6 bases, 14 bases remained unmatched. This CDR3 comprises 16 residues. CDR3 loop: CASSREASGSRDTQYF. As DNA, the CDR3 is TGTGCCAGCAGCCGCGAGGCTAGCGGATCGCGGGATACGCAGTATTTT.